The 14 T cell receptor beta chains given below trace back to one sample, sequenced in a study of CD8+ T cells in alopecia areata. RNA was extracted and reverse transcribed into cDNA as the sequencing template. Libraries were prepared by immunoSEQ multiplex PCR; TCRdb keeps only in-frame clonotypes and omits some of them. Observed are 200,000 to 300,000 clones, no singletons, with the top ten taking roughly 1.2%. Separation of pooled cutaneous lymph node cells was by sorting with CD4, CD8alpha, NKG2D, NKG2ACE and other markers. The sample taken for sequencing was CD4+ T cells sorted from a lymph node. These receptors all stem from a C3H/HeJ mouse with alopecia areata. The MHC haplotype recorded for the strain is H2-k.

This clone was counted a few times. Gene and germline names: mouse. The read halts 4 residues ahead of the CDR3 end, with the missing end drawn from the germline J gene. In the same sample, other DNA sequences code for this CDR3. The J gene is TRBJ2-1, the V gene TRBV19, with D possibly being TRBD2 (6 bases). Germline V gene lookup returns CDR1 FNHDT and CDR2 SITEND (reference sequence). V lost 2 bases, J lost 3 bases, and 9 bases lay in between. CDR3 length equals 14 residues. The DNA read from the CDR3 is TGTGCCAGCAGTATGGGGGGAAGCTATGCT. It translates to CASSMGGSYA. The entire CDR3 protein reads CASSMGGSYAEQFF.

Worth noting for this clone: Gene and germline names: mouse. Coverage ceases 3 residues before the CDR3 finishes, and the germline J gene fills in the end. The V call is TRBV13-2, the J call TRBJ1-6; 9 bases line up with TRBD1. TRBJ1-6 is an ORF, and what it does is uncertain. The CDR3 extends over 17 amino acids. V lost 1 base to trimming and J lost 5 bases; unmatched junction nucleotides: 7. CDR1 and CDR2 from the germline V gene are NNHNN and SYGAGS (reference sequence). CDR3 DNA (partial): TGTGCCAGCGGTGATCACAGACAGGGGGGGAATAATTCGCCC. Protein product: CASGDHRQGGNNSP. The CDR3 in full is CASGDHRQGGNNSPLYF.

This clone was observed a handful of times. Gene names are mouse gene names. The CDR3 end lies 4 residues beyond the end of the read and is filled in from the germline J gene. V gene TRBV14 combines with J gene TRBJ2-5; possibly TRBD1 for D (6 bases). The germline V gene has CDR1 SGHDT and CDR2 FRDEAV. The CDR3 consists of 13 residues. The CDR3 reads CASSSGVGDTQYF. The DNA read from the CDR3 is TGTGCCAGCAGTTCAGGGGTAGGTGAC.

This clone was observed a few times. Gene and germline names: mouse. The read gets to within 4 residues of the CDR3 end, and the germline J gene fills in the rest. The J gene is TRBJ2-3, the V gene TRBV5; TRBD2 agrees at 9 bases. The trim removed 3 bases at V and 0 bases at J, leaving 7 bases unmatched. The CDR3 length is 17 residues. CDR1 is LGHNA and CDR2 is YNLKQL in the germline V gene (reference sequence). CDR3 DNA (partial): TGTGCCAGCAGCCAGCACAATACTGGGGGGAGTGCAGAA. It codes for CASSQHNTGGSAE. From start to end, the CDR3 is CASSQHNTGGSAETLYF.

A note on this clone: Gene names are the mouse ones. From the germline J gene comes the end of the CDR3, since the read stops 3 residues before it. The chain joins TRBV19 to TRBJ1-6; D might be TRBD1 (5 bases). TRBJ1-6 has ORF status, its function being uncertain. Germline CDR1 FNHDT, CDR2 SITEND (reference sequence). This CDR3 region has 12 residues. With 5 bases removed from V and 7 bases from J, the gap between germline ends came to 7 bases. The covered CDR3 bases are TGTGCCAGCAGCGGACAAAATTCGCCC. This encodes CASSGQNSP. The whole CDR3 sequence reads CASSGQNSPLYF.

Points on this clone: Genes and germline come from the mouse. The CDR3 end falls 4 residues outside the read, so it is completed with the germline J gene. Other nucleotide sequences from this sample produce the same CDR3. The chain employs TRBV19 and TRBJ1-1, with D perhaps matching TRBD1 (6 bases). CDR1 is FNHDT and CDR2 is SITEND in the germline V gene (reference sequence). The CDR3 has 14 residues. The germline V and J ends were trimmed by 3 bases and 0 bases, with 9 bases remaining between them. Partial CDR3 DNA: TGTGCCAGCAGTAAGACAGGAGCAAACACA. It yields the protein CASSKTGANT. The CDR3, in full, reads CASSKTGANTEVFF.

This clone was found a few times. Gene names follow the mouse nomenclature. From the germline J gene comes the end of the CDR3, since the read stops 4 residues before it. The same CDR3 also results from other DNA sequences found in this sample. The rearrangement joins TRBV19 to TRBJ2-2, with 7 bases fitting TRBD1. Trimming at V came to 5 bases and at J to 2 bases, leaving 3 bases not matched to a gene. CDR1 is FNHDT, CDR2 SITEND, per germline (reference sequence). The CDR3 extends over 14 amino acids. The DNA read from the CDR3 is TGTGCCAGCAGACCGGGACAGAACACCGGG. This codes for CASRPGQNTG. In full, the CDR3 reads CASRPGQNTGQLYF. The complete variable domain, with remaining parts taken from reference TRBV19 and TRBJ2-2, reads GGIITQTPKFLIGQEGQKLTLKCQQNFNHDTMYWYRQDSGKGLRLIYYSITENDLQKGDLSEGYDASREKKSSFSLTVTSAQKNEMAVFLCASRPGQNTGQLYFGEGSKLTVL.

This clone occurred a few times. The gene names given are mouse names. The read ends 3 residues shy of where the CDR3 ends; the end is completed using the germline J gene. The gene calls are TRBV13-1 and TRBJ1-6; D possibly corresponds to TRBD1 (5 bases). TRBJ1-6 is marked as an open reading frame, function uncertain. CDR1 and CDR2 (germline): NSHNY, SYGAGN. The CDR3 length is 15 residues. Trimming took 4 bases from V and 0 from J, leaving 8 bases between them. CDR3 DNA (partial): TGTGCCAGCAGTATCGACAGTTCCTATAATTCGCCC. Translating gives CASSIDSSYNSP. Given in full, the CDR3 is CASSIDSSYNSPLYF.

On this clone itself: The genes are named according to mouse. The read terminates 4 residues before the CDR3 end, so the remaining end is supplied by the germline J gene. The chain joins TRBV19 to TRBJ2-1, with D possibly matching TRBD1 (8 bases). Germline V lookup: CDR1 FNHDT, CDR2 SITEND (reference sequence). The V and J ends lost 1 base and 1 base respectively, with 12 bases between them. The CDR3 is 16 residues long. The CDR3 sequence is CASSITQGGNYAEQFF. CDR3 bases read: TGTGCCAGCAGTATAACACAGGGGGGGAACTATGCT.

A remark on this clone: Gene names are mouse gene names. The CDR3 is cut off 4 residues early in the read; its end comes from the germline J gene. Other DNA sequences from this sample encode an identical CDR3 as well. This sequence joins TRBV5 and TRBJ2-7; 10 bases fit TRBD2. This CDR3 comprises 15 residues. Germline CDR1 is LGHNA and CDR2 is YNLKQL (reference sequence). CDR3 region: CASSQEGDWGDEQYF. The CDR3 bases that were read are TGTGCCAGCAGCCAAGAAGGGGACTGGGGAGAT.

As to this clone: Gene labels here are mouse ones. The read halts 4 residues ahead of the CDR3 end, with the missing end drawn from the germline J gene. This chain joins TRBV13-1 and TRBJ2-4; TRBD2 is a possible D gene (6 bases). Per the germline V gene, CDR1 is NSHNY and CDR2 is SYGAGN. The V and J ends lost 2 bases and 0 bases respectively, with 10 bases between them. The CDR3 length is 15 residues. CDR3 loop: CASSEGGLSQNTLYF. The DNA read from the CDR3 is TGTGCCAGCAGTGAGGGGGGTCTTAGTCAAAAC.

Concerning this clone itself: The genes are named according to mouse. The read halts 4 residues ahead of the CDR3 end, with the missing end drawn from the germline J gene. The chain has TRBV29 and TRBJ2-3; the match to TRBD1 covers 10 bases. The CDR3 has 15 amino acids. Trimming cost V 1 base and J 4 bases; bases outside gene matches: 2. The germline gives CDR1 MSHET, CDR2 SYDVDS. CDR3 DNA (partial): TGTGCTAGCAGTTTATTGGGACAGGGGTCAGAA. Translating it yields CASSLLGQGSE. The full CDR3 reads CASSLLGQGSETLYF.

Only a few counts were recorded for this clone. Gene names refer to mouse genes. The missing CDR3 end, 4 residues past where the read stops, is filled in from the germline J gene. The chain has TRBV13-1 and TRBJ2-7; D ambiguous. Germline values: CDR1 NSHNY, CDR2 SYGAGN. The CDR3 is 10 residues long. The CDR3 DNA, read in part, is TGTGCCAGCAGTATGTAT. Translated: CASSMY. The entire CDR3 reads CASSMYEQYF.

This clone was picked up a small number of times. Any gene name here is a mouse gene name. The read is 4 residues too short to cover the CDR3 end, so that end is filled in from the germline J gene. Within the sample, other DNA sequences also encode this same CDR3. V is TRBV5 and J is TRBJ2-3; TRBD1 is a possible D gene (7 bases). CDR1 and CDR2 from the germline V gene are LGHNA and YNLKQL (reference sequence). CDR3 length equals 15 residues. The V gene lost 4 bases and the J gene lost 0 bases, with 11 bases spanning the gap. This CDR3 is CASSPRGTSAETLYF. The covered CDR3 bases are TGTGCCAGCAGCCCCAGGGGGACTAGTGCAGAA.